Listed below are T cell receptor beta chains from one sample, sequenced in a study of T-cell memory formation after mild COVID-19. MiXCR, run by TCRdb on the 5' RACE reads, gives a single entry per CDR3 protein. The table has some 600,000 distinct CDR3 sequences, roughly a sixth seen once. Sequenced sample: PBMCs or a T cell subset sorted from them (not recorded which). The receptors stem from an adult woman who had mild COVID-19 (a few samples of this study predate the infection). Cell type and time point are not known. CDR3s include the opening cysteine and the closing phenylalanine or tryptophan. The D gene is left open where the match is weak. A row's size may be missing; if present it is once, few, many or a size class.

v_gene	j_gene	abundance	d_gene	CDR3aa	CDR3nt
TRBV6-5	TRBJ2-3	NA	TRBD1	CASSPASLTGTGGTDTQYF	TGTGCCAGCAGCCCAGCATCATTAACCGGGACAGGGGGGACAGATACGCAGTATTTT
TRBV25-1	TRBJ1-1	few	NA	CASSRSTGQLNTEAFF	TGTGCCAGCAGTCGCTCGACTGGACAGCTAAACACTGAAGCTTTCTTT
TRBV6-6	TRBJ1-1	NA	TRBD1	CASSYGTGRTEAFF	TGTGCCAGCAGTTACGGGACAGGGAGAACTGAAGCTTTCTTT
TRBV27	TRBJ1-2	few	TRBD1	CASSATGGNYGYTF	TGTGCCAGCAGTGCCACAGGGGGCAACTATGGCTACACCTTC
TRBV5-1	TRBJ2-3	NA	TRBD1	CDSSLSETGNTDTQYF	TGCGACAGCAGCTTGTCCGAGACAGGGAACACAGATACGCAGTATTTT
TRBV6-2/TRBV6-3	TRBJ1-5	few	NA	CASSRRWGYSNQPQHF	TGTGCCAGCAGTCGTCGGTGGGGGTATAGCAATCAGCCCCAGCATTTT
TRBV7-2	TRBJ1-1	NA	NA	CASSFGLINTEAFF	TGTGCCAGCAGCTTTGGACTGATTAACACTGAAGCTTTCTTT
TRBV7-2	TRBJ2-1	few	TRBD2	CASSLSGRTPNEQFF	TGTGCCAGCAGCTTAAGCGGGAGGACCCCCAATGAGCAGTTCTTC
TRBV7-9	TRBJ2-1	NA	NA	CASSLRFESDNEQFF	TGTGCCAGCAGCTTACGGTTTGAATCGGACAATGAGCAGTTCTTC
TRBV20-1	TRBJ1-1	few	NA	CSAREGQGLSTEAFF	TGCAGTGCTAGAGAGGGTCAGGGGTTGAGCACTGAAGCTTTCTTT
TRBV7-2	TRBJ2-3	few	TRBD2	CASSPGTSGPTDTQYF	TGTGCCAGCAGCCCTGGGACTAGCGGTCCCACAGATACGCAGTATTTT
TRBV4-2	TRBJ2-7	NA	NA	CASSPLDQISYEQYF	TGTGCCAGCAGCCCGCTGGACCAGATATCCTACGAGCAGTACTTC
TRBV7-6	TRBJ2-7	few	NA	CASSLGYRGGRSNNEQYF	TGTGCCAGCAGCTTAGGGTACAGGGGAGGTAGGAGTAACAACGAGCAGTACTTC
TRBV5-6	TRBJ2-7	few	TRBD2	CASSTRSLAKSGEQYF	TGTGCCAGCAGCACCAGATCACTAGCGAAGTCTGGAGAGCAGTACTTC
TRBV5-1	TRBJ2-3	few	NA	CASTLVGFTDTQYF	TGCGCCAGCACATTAGTGGGCTTCACAGATACGCAGTATTTT
TRBV4-1	TRBJ2-7	few	TRBD1	CASSPLDRGDYEQYF	TGCGCCAGCAGCCCTTTAGACAGGGGGGACTACGAGCAGTACTTC
TRBV11-1	TRBJ2-1	NA	TRBD2	CASSLAGEEFF	TGTGCCAGCAGCCTAGCGGGGGAGGAGTTCTTC
TRBV20-1	TRBJ1-2	NA	NA	CSARIGTYGYTF	TGCAGTGCTAGAATCGGGACCTATGGCTACACCTTC
TRBV12-3/TRBV12-4	TRBJ2-7	NA	NA	CASSRDGISYEQYF	TGTGCCAGCAGCCGGGACGGAATCTCCTACGAGCAGTACTTC
TRBV5-5	TRBJ1-5	few	TRBD1	CASSLALGTGDQPQHF	TGTGCCAGCAGCTTGGCTTTAGGGACAGGAGATCAGCCCCAGCATTTT